These 11 T cell receptor beta chains were all obtained from the same sample, sequenced in a study of regulatory T cells in long-lasting Graves disease. Combining iRepertoire HTBI primers with Arm-PCR of CDR3 regions, the authors built TCR beta libraries. Via MiXCR, TCRdb re-called the multiplex PCR reads, giving one row per CDR3 protein. The data show 360,000 or so distinct CDR3 sequences, 12% seen once. Indicated time point: newly diagnosed GD, antithyroid drugs for less than 3 months. Extracted RNA from PBMCs served as the source of the TCR library. The data were also submitted as part of a second study, on T cells in Graves' hyperthyroidism and ophthalmopathy.

Sequencing used peripheral blood mononuclear cells (PBMCs), obtained at new diagnosis, from a patient treated with antithyroid drugs. The receptors come from a woman between 18 and 29 years old with Graves disease.

The chain has TRBV7-9 and TRBJ1-1, with D uncertain. Trimming shortened V by 1 base and J by 3 bases, and 9 bases separated the two germline ends. The CDR3 has 14 residues. The germline V gene encodes CDR1 SEHNR and CDR2 FQNEAQ (reference sequence). CDR3 DNA sequence: TGTGCCAGCAGCTTAGTACAGATAGACACTGAAGCTTTCTTT. It encodes CASSLVQIDTEAFF.

This clonotype was detected many times. This sequence joins TRBV2 and TRBJ1-1; D not certain. This CDR3 has 12 residues. The ends were cut back, 10 bases at V and 1 base at J, with 10 bases in the middle. The germline gives CDR1 SNHLY, CDR2 FYNNEI. The CDR3 DNA is TGTGCCACCAAAGACCCGAACACTGAAGCTTTCTTT. Its translation is CATKDPNTEAFF.

The rearrangement uses TRBV6-2 or TRBV6-3 and TRBJ2-7; D is perhaps TRBD1 (5 bases). CDR1 is MNHEY and CDR2 is SVGEGT in the germline V gene. V lost 0 bases and J lost 7, with 10 bases in between. This CDR3 has 13 amino acids. The CDR3 sequence is CASSYSGQGEQYF. The CDR3 DNA follows: TGTGCCAGCAGTTACTCGGGGCAGGGAGAGCAGTACTTC.

This clonotype was observed a few times. The gene calls are TRBV13 and TRBJ2-2; 13 positions match TRBD2. Per the germline V gene, CDR1 is PRHDT and CDR2 is FYEKMQ (reference sequence). V trimming: 5 bases; J trimming: 2 bases; junction bases outside the gene matches: 11. The CDR3 spans 19 residues. The DNA for the CDR3 is TGTGCCAGCAGCCCGGGACTAGCGGGAAGTTATCTTAACACCGGGGAGCTGTTTTTT. Amino acid sequence: CASSPGLAGSYLNTGELFF. The full variable domain, its missing parts supplied by reference TRBV13 and TRBJ2-2, is AAGVIQSPRHLIKEKRETATLKCYPIPRHDTVYWYQQGPGQDPQFLISFYEKMQSDKGSIPDRFSAQQFSDYHSELNMSSLELGDSALYFCASSPGLAGSYLNTGELFFGEGSRLTVL.

This clonotype has just a few counts. This chain joins TRBV7-2 and TRBJ1-5, with D unclear. The CDR3 is 14 amino acids. V was pared by 5 bases and J by 3 bases, with 11 bases between. Germline assignment: CDR1 SGHTA and CDR2 FQGNSA. The CDR3 DNA reads TGTGCCAGCAGCCATGGCCGTTTCAATCAGCCCCAGCATTTT. It codes for CASSHGRFNQPQHF. The complete variable domain, with remaining parts taken from reference TRBV7-2 and TRBJ1-5, reads GAGVSQSPSNKVTEKGKDVELRCDPISGHTALYWYRQSLGQGLEFLIYFQGNSAPDKSGLPSDRFSAERTGGSVSTLTIQRTQQEDSAVYLCASSHGRFNQPQHFGDGTRLSIL.

The V call is TRBV20-1, the J call TRBJ2-5, with 11 bases aligning to TRBD2. Per germline, CDR1 DFQATT and CDR2 SNEGSKA (reference sequence). Trimming at V came to 6 bases and at J to 5 bases, leaving 14 bases not matched to a gene. CDR3 length: 16 amino acids. CDR3 residues: CSALPLLAGAEETQYF. Written as DNA, the CDR3 is TGCAGTGCCCTTCCACTACTAGCGGGAGCCGAGGAGACCCAGTACTTC.

This clonotype was seen ten or more times. The chain links TRBV28 to TRBJ2-1, with 10 bases aligning to TRBD1. The CDR3 runs 13 residues. V was clipped by 6 bases and J by 8 bases; unmatched bases: 4. Germline CDR1 and CDR2: MDHEN and SYDVKM. The CDR3 protein is CASRTGGTDEQFF. In DNA form, the CDR3 reads TGTGCCAGCAGGACAGGGGGCACGGATGAGCAGTTCTTC.

This clonotype was detected ten times or more. The CDR3 nucleotides read TGCAGCGTTGGGGGGGGGATGAGGAGTACTGAAGCTTTCTTT. Protein product: CSVGGGMRSTEAFF. This rearrangement joins TRBV29-1 to TRBJ1-1, with D maybe TRBD1 (5 bases). This CDR3 is 14 amino acids long. CDR1 is SQVTM and CDR2 is ANQGSEA in the germline V gene. Trimming removed 4 bases at V and 5 bases at J, with 17 bases between.

This clonotype occurred many times. The V and J genes are TRBV19 and TRBJ2-5, with 10 bases fitting TRBD1. This CDR3 has 15 amino acids. V shed 5 bases, J shed 1 base, and the junction held 4 bases outside the gene matches. The germline V gene encodes CDR1 LNHDA and CDR2 SQIVND (reference sequence). CDR3 sequence: CASSDGDRGQETQYF. Here the CDR3 DNA reads TGTGCCAGTAGTGATGGGGACAGGGGCCAAGAGACCCAGTACTTC. Looking up the rest from reference TRBV19 and TRBJ2-5 gives the full variable domain: DGGITQSPKYLFRKEGQNVTLSCEQNLNHDAMYWYRQDPGQGLRLIYYSQIVNDFQKGDIAEGYSVSREKKESFPLTVTSAQKNPTAFYLCASSDGDRGQETQYFGPGTRLLVL.

This clonotype was seen only a few times. The V gene is TRBV20-1, the J gene TRBJ1-1; D is unclear. The germline V gene encodes CDR1 DFQATT and CDR2 SNEGSKA (reference sequence). There are 14 residues in the CDR3. V was shortened by 1 base and J by 3 bases, with 12 bases between the two germline ends. The CDR3 DNA is TGCAGTGCTAGAGGACGGCCAGAGGACACTGAAGCTTTCTTT. Protein: CSARGRPEDTEAFF.

This clonotype was observed many times. The rearrangement links TRBV12-3 or TRBV12-4 to TRBJ2-7, with D maybe TRBD2 (6 bases). Trimming removed 5 bases from V and 0 bases from J, with 20 bases in between. There are 17 residues in the CDR3. The CDR3 here is CASSPYKRAGTSYEQYF. Here the CDR3 DNA reads TGTGCCAGCAGTCCCTACAAGCGGGCAGGGACCTCCTACGAGCAGTACTTC.